The entry that follows covers one TCR beta chain sequence. Terminally differentiated effector memory CD45RA+ cells were excluded by CCR7 positive selection of CD45RO-negative cells. Clones were read by immunoSEQ multiplex PCR, and TCRdb kept only the in-frame ones, dropping some. The sample lists under 600,000 clones; 95% to 98% were seen once. The record originates from a study of shared clonotypes between healthy human individuals. Sample: naive CD8+ T cells sorted from blood. The receptor was derived from a man aged 30 to 45 in good health.

CDR3 in amino acids: CSVEELTEQFF. In DNA form, the CDR3 reads TGCAGCGTTGAAGAGCTCACTGAGCAGTTCTTC. The rearrangement links TRBV29-1 to TRBJ2-1; no reliable D call. Germline V CDR1 and CDR2: SQVTM, ANQGSEA. Trimming took off 0 bases at V and 9 bases at J, with 6 bases between the two ends. This CDR3 spans 11 amino acids.